This is a list of T cell receptor beta chains from one sample in a study of blood T cell repertoires in COVID-19. The data were produced by immunoSEQ multiplex PCR, yet TCRdb's version contains in-frame clones alone and is incomplete. The sample includes around 160,000 clones, roughly 87% of them seen just once. Sequences were obtained from PBMCs or T cells enriched from blood (not recorded which). These receptor sequences come from a woman aged 40 to 50 who had been exposed to COVID-19. Both conserved end residues are part of each CDR3. Fields, in order: clone size, D gene, J gene, V gene, CDR3 DNA, CDR3 protein. D genes are given only for firm matches. Not every row has a clone size; where given, it reads once, few, many or a size class.

abundance: -; d_gene: -; j_gene: TRBJ1-4; v_gene: TRBV28; CDR3nt: TGTGCCAGCAGTACGACACCTGGAACCTTTAGACTGTTTTTT; CDR3aa: CASSTTPGTFRLFF
abundance: -; d_gene: TRBD2; j_gene: TRBJ2-3; v_gene: TRBV11-2; CDR3nt: TGTGCCAGCAGCCCCGGACTAGCCAATACGCAGTATTTT; CDR3aa: CASSPGLANTQYF
abundance: -; d_gene: TRBD1; j_gene: TRBJ2-7; v_gene: TRBV5-5; CDR3nt: TGTGCCAGCAGCTCGTATCCGGGACAGGGGGCCTACGAGCAGTACTTC; CDR3aa: CASSSYPGQGAYEQYF
abundance: -; d_gene: TRBD1; j_gene: TRBJ1-2; v_gene: TRBV6-4; CDR3nt: TGTGCCAGCAGTGGTGGACAGGGGACTACCGGCTACACCTTC; CDR3aa: CASSGGQGTTGYTF
abundance: -; d_gene: TRBD1; j_gene: TRBJ1-1; v_gene: TRBV7-2; CDR3nt: TGTGCCAGCAGGGACAGGGGAGGAAACACTGAAGCTTTCTTT; CDR3aa: CASRDRGGNTEAFF
abundance: few; d_gene: TRBD1; j_gene: TRBJ2-7; v_gene: TRBV11-2; CDR3nt: TGTGCCAGCAGGACAGGGGGTTTTGAGCAGTACTTC; CDR3aa: CASRTGGFEQYF
abundance: -; d_gene: -; j_gene: TRBJ1-1; v_gene: TRBV3-1/TRBV3-2; CDR3nt: TGTGCCAGCAGCCAAACGCGACTTGAAGCTTTCTTT; CDR3aa: CASSQTRLEAFF
abundance: -; d_gene: -; j_gene: TRBJ2-3; v_gene: TRBV3-1/TRBV3-2; CDR3nt: TGTGCCAGCAGCACTCCTCTCCGGTCTAGCACAGATACGCAGTATTTT; CDR3aa: CASSTPLRSSTDTQYF
abundance: -; d_gene: -; j_gene: TRBJ2-7; v_gene: TRBV27; CDR3nt: TGTGCCAGCAGTCGACAGCCTAGGTACGAGCAGTACTTC; CDR3aa: CASSRQPRYEQYF
abundance: -; d_gene: TRBD1; j_gene: TRBJ1-3; v_gene: TRBV2; CDR3nt: TGTGCCAGCAGTGCCGGGACAGCTGGAAACACCATATATTTT; CDR3aa: CASSAGTAGNTIYF
abundance: -; d_gene: TRBD2; j_gene: TRBJ2-1; v_gene: TRBV28; CDR3nt: TGTGCCAGCAGTTCCCCTAGCGGTTACAATGAGCAGTTCTTC; CDR3aa: CASSSPSGYNEQFF
abundance: -; d_gene: -; j_gene: TRBJ2-5; v_gene: TRBV5-4; CDR3nt: TGTGCCAGCAGCCTCCAGGGGCGATATGGGACCCAGTACTTC; CDR3aa: CASSLQGRYGTQYF
abundance: -; d_gene: -; j_gene: TRBJ1-2; v_gene: TRBV19; CDR3nt: TGTGCCAGTAGGGCGGGACCTAGCTATGGCTACACCTTC; CDR3aa: CASRAGPSYGYTF
abundance: once; d_gene: TRBD1; j_gene: TRBJ1-1; v_gene: TRBV29-1; CDR3nt: TGCAGCGTTGATATCCCTCGTCTTCTCGGGACAGGGCGAACTGAAGCTTTCTTT; CDR3aa: CSVDIPRLLGTGRTEAFF
abundance: -; d_gene: -; j_gene: TRBJ1-5; v_gene: TRBV21-1; CDR3nt: TGTGCCAGCAGCAAAATAGTCCGGGACAGGGGTCATCAGCCCCAGCATTTT; CDR3aa: CASSKIVRDRGHQPQHF
abundance: once; d_gene: -; j_gene: TRBJ1-5; v_gene: TRBV3-1/TRBV3-2; CDR3nt: TGTGCCAGCAGCCAATCAGGTAATCAGCCCCAGCATTTT; CDR3aa: CASSQSGNQPQHF
abundance: -; d_gene: -; j_gene: TRBJ2-5; v_gene: TRBV19; CDR3nt: TGTGCCAGTAGTATAGAAGGACTACAGACCCAGTACTTC; CDR3aa: CASSIEGLQTQYF
abundance: once; d_gene: TRBD2; j_gene: TRBJ2-3; v_gene: TRBV7-9; CDR3nt: TGTGCCAGCAGCTTAGATCCGGGACTAGCGGGGGGATCTACAGATACGCAGTATTTT; CDR3aa: CASSLDPGLAGGSTDTQYF
abundance: once; d_gene: -; j_gene: TRBJ1-1; v_gene: TRBV28; CDR3nt: TGTGCCAGCAGTTTTCGGGGTAACACTGAAGCTTTCTTT; CDR3aa: CASSFRGNTEAFF
abundance: -; d_gene: -; j_gene: TRBJ1-6; v_gene: TRBV5-1; CDR3nt: TGCGCCAGCAGCTTGTCGGGGTATACTCCACCCCTCCACTTT; CDR3aa: CASSLSGYTPPLHF
abundance: -; d_gene: TRBD1; j_gene: TRBJ1-1; v_gene: TRBV6-5; CDR3nt: TGTGCCAGCAGTTATAGGCCAGGGGGCGGGAGCACTGAAGCTTTCTTT; CDR3aa: CASSYRPGGGSTEAFF
abundance: -; d_gene: TRBD1; j_gene: TRBJ1-5; v_gene: TRBV28; CDR3nt: TGTGCCAGTCAACGGACAGGAATTTTTAGTGGTCAGCCCCAGCATTTT; CDR3aa: CASQRTGIFSGQPQHF
abundance: -; d_gene: TRBD1; j_gene: TRBJ1-6; v_gene: TRBV7-2; CDR3nt: TGTGCCAGCAGCTTGCAGACAGGGGCTCTGGTACCCCTCCACTTT; CDR3aa: CASSLQTGALVPLHF